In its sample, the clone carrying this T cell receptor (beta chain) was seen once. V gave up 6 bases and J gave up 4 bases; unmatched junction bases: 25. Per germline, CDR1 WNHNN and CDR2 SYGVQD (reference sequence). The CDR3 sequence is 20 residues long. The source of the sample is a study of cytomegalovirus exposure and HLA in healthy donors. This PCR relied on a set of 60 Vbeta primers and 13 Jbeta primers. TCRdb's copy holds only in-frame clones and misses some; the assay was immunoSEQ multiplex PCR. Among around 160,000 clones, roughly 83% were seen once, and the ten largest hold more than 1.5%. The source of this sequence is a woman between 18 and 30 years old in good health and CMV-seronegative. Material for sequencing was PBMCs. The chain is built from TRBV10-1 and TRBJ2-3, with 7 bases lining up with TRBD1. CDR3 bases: TGCGCCAGCAGCCACGGAACCGACAGGGACCGATACTTTCCTGCAGATACGCAGTATTTT. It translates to CASSHGTDRDRYFPADTQYF.